These T cell receptor beta chains were read from a single sample in a study of CD8 T cells in Susac syndrome. TCRdb fed the immunoSEQ multiplex PCR reads into MiXCR, producing one record per CDR3 protein. The sample holds 75,000 to 80,000 distinct CDR3 sequences, approximately 94% seen once. Sample: CD8+ T cells from PBMCs. These TCRs come from a human donor with Susac syndrome. CDR3s include the opening cysteine and the closing phenylalanine or tryptophan. The D gene is left open where the match is weak. The size of a clone is reported for some rows only, either as once, few or many, or as a class for expanded clones.

TRBJ1-2,-,TRBV4-1,-,TGCGCCAGCAGCGCCGAGTGGGGCCACGGCTACACCTTC,CASSAEWGHGYTF
TRBJ2-5,-,TRBV9,-,TGTGCCAGCAGCCCAGGGATTCGGGAGACCCAGTACTTC,CASSPGIRETQYF
TRBJ1-6,few,TRBV5-6,TRBD1,TGTGCCAGCAGCAAGGACAGGGTAAATTCGCCCCTCCACTTT,CASSKDRVNSPLHF
TRBJ1-5,-,TRBV2,-,TGTGCCAGCAGTAGCCGGACAGATAGCAATCAGCCCCAGCATTTT,CASSSRTDSNQPQHF
TRBJ2-3,-,TRBV2,TRBD2,TGTGCCAGCAGTGAGGAGCGGGGTACTTTTTCAGATACGCAGTATTTT,CASSEERGTFSDTQYF
TRBJ2-2,-,TRBV6-2/TRBV6-3,-,TGTGCCAGCCAGCCGGGACATACGAACACCGGGGAGCTGTTTTTT,CASQPGHTNTGELFF
TRBJ1-2,once,TRBV15,-,TGTGCCACCGGACATCGGGACCAATACTATGGCTACACCTTC,CATGHRDQYYGYTF
TRBJ2-1,-,TRBV11-2,-,TGTGCCAGCAGCTTAGAGGGAGGGGGGGCCTACAATGAGCAGTTCTTC,CASSLEGGGAYNEQFF
TRBJ1-5,-,TRBV5-1,-,TGCGCCAGCAGCTTGGGCCTCAATCAGCCCCAGCATTTT,CASSLGLNQPQHF
TRBJ2-2,-,TRBV6-5,-,TGTGCCAGCTTTCGGGGGCGAGGCACCGGGGAGCTGTTTTTT,CASFRGRGTGELFF
TRBJ2-3,-,TRBV9,TRBD1,TGTGCCAGCAGCGGTTCCGGGACAGGGCGATTGGATACGCAGTATTTT,CASSGSGTGRLDTQYF
TRBJ2-7,-,TRBV20-1,TRBD1,TGCAGTGCTAGAGACTCAGCGGACAGGGGTGGCGAGCAGTACTTC,CSARDSADRGGEQYF
TRBJ1-1,once,TRBV7-9,-,TGTGCCAGCAGCTCAAACGTCGCTTTCTTT,CASSSNVAFF
TRBJ2-2,-,TRBV3-1,TRBD2,TGTGCCAGCAGCTATCCTAGCGGGGGGAACACCGGGGAGCTGTTTTTT,CASSYPSGGNTGELFF
TRBJ1-2,-,TRBV5-4,TRBD1,TGTGCCAGCAGCAGGACAGGGGGAGAGGGCTACACCTTC,CASSRTGGEGYTF
TRBJ2-3,-,TRBV20-1,TRBD2,TGCAGTGCTAGAGAGTCTAGCGGGGTTCTCACAGATACGCAGTATTTT,CSARESSGVLTDTQYF
TRBJ1-5,-,TRBV7-9,-,TGTGCCAGCAGCTCCAACAGGGTCACTCAGCCCCAGCATTTT,CASSSNRVTQPQHF
TRBJ2-1,-,TRBV2,-,TGTGCCAGCATCGGCCGGGAAGTAGGGTTCTTC,CASIGREVGFF
TRBJ2-7,few,TRBV6-1,TRBD1,TGTGCCAGCAGCCGGTCCCGGGACAGGGGAAACGAGCAGTACTTC,CASSRSRDRGNEQYF
TRBJ1-1,-,TRBV2,-,TGTGCCAGCAATAGGCCGGGAATTAGCACTGAAGCTTTCTTT,CASNRPGISTEAFF